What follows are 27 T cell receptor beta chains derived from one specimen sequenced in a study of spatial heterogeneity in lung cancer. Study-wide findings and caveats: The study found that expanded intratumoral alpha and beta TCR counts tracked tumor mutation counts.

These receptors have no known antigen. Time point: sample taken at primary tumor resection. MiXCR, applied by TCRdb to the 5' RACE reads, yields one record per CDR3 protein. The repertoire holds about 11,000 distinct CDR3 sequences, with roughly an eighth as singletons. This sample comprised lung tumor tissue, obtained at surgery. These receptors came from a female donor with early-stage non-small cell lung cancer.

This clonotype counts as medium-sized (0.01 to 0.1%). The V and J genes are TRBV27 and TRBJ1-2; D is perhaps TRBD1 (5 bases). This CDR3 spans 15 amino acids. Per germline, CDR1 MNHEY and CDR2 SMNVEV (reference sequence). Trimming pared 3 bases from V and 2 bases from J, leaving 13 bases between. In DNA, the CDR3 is TGTGCCAGCAGTTTTTCCGGGGCATCCAACTATGGCTACACCTTC. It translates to CASSFSGASNYGYTF.

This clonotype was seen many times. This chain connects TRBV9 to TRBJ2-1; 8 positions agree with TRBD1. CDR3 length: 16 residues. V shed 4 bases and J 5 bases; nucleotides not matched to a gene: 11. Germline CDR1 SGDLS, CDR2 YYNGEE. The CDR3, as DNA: TGTGCCAGCAGCAAAACTGGTCAGGGGGCCCACAATGAGCAGTTCTTC. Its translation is CASSKTGQGAHNEQFF.

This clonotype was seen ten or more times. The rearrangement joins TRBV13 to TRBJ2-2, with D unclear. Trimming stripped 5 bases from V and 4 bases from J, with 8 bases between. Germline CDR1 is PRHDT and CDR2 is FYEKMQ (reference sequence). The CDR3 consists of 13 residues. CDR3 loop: CASSQRFTGELFF. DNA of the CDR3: TGTGCCAGCAGCCAGAGATTCACCGGGGAGCTGTTTTTT. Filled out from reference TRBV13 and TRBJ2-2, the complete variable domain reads AAGVIQSPRHLIKEKRETATLKCYPIPRHDTVYWYQQGPGQDPQFLISFYEKMQSDKGSIPDRFSAQQFSDYHSELNMSSLELGDSALYFCASSQRFTGELFFGEGSRLTVL.

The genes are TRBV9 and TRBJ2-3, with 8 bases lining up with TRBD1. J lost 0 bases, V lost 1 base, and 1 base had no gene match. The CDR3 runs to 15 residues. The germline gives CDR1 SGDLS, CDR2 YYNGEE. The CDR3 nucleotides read TGTGCCAGCAGCGTATGGGACAGGAGCACAGATACGCAGTATTTT. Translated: CASSVWDRSTDTQYF.

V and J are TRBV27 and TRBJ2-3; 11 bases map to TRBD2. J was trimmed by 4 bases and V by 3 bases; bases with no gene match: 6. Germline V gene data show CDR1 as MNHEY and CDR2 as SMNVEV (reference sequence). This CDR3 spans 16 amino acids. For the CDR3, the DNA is TGTGCCAGCAGTTTGGTAGCGGGAGGGGGAGCAGATACGCAGTATTTT. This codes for CASSLVAGGGADTQYF.

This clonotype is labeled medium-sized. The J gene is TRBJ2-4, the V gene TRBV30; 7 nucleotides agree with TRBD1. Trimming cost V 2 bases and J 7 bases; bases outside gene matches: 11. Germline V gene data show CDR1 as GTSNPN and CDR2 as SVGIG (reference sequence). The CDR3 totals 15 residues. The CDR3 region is CAWSSKQGIGNIQYF. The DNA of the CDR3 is TGTGCCTGGAGTTCGAAACAGGGGATAGGGAACATTCAGTACTTC.

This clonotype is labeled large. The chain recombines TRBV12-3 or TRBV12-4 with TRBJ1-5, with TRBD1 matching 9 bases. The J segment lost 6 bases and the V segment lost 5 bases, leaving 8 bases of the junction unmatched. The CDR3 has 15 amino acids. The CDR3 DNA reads TGTGCCAGCAGTCTTCGGACAGGGGTTCGTCAGCCCCAGCATTTT. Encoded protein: CASSLRTGVRQPQHF.

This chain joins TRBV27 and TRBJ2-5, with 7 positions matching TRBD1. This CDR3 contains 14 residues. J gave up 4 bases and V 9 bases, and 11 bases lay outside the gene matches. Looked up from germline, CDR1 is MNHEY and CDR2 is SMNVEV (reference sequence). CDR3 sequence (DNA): TGTGCCAGTAAGGGGGCGAGTATTCCAGAGACCCAGTACTTC. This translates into CASKGASIPETQYF.

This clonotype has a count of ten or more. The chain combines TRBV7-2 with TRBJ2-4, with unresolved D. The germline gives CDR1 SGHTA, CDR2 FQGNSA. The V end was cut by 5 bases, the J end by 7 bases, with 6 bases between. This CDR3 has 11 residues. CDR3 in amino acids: CASSPANIQYF. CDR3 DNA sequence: TGTGCCAGCAGCCCCGCCAACATTCAGTACTTC.

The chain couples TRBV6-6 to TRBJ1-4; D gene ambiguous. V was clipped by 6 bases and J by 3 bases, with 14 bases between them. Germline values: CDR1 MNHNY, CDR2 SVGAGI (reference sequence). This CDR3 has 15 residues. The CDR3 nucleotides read TGTGCCAGCAGCTTCGGGTCGGTAGCTAATGAAAAACTGTTTTTT. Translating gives CASSFGSVANEKLFF.

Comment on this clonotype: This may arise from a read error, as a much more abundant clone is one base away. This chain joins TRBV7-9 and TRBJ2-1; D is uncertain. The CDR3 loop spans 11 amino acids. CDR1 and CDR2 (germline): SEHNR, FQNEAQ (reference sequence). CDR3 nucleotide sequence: TGTGCCAGCAGTACGTGGTATGAGCAGCTCTTC. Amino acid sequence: CASSTWYEQLF. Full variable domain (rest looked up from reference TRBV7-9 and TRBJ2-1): DTGVSQNPRHKITKRGQNVTFRCDPISEHNRLYWYRQTLGQGPEFLTYFQNEAQLEKSRLLSDRFSAERPKGSFSTLEIQRTEQGDSAMYLCASSTWYEQLFGPGTRLTVL.

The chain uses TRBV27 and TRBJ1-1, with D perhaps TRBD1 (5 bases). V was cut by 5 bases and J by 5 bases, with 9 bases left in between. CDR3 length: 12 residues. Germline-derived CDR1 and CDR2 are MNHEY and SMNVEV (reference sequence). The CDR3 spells CASSTGGTEAFF. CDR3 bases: TGTGCCAGCAGTACCGGGGGGACTGAAGCTTTCTTT.

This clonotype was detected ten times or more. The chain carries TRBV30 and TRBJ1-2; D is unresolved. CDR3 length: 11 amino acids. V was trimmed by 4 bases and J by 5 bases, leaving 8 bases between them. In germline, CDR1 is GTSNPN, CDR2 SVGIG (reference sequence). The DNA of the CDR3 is TGTGCCTGGACCCCCGCATATGGCTACACCTTC. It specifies CAWTPAYGYTF.

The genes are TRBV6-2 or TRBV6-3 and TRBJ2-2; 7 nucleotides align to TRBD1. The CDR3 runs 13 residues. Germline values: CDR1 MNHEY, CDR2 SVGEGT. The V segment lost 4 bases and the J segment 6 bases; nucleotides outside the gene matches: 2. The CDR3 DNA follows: TGTGCCAGCAGTTCTGGACAGGCCGGGGAGCTGTTTTTT. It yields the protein CASSSGQAGELFF.

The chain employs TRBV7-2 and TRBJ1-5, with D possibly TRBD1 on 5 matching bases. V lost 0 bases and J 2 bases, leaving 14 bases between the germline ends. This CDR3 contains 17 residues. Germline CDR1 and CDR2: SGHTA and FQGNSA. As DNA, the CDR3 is TGTGCCAGCAGCTTAGCCGGGACCCAGGTCGGCAATCAGCCCCAGCATTTT. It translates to CASSLAGTQVGNQPQHF. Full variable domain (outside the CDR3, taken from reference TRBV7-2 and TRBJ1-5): GAGVSQSPSNKVTEKGKDVELRCDPISGHTALYWYRQSLGQGLEFLIYFQGNSAPDKSGLPSDRFSAERTGGSVSTLTIQRTQQEDSAVYLCASSLAGTQVGNQPQHFGDGTRLSIL.

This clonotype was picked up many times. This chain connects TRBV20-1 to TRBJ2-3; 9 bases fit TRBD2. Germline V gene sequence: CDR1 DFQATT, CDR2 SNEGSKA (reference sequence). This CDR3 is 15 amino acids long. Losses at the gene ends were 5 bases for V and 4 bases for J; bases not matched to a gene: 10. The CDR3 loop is CSAFGGTSRADTQYF. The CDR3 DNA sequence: TGCAGTGCTTTCGGGGGGACTAGCAGGGCAGATACGCAGTATTTT.

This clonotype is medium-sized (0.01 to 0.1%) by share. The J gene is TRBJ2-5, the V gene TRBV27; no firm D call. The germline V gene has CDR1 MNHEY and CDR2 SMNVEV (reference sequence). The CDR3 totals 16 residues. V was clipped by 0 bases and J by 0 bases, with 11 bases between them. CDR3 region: CASSLSPLRDQETQYF. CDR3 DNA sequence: TGTGCCAGCAGTTTATCTCCCTTAAGGGACCAAGAGACCCAGTACTTC.

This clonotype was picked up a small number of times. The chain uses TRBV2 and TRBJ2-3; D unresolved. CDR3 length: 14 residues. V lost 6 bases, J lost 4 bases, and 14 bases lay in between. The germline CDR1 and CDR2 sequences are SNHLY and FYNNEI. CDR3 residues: CASRSPRGADTQYF. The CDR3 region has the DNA TGTGCCAGCAGATCCCCCCGCGGTGCAGATACGCAGTATTTT.

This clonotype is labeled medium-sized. The CDR3 loop is CASSRTGDQPQHF. In DNA, the CDR3 is TGTGCCAGCAGTAGGACAGGGGATCAGCCCCAGCATTTT. The chain has TRBV6-5 and TRBJ1-5; 9 nucleotides line up with TRBD1. This CDR3 is 13 amino acids long. Germline CDR1 is MNHEY and CDR2 is SVGAGI. V shed 5 bases and J 5 bases; nucleotides not matched to a gene: 1.

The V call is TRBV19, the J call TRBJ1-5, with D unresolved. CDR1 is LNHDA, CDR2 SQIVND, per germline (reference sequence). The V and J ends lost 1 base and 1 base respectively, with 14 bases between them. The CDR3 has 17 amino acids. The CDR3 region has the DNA TGTGCCAGTAGTATAGTTGAGTTCTTTAGAAGCAATCAGCCCCAGCATTTT. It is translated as CASSIVEFFRSNQPQHF.

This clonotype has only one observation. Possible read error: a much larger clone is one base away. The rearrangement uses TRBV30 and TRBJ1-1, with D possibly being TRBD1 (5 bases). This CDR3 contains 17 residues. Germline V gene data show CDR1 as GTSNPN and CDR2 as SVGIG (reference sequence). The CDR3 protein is CAWSLSGTPPTNTEALF. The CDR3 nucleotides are TGTGCCTGGAGCCTATCCGGGACCCCCCCTACGAACACTGAAGCTTTATTT. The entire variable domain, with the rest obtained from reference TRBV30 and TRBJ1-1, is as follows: SQTIHQWPATLVQPVGSPLSLECTVEGTSNPNLYWYRQAAGRGLQLLFYSVGIGQISSEVPQNLSASRPQDRQFILSSKKLLLSDSGFYLCAWSLSGTPPTNTEALFGQGTRLTVV.

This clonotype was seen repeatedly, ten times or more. As DNA, the CDR3 is TGTGCCAGCAGCCCCGGGACAGGGCTCTCCGAGCAGTACTTC. Translation: CASSPGTGLSEQYF. This sequence joins TRBV6-5 and TRBJ2-7; TRBD1 matches 9 bases. The CDR3 totals 14 residues. The J segment lost 6 bases and the V segment lost 6 bases, leaving 9 bases of the junction unmatched. Germline V gene lookup returns CDR1 MNHEY and CDR2 SVGAGI.

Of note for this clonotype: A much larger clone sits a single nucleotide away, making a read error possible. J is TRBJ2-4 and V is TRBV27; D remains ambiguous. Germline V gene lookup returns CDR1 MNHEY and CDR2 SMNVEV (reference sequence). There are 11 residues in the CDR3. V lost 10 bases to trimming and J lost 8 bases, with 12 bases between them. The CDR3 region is CANKSGDIQYF. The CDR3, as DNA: TGTGCCAACAAAAGTGGGGACATTCAGTACTTC.

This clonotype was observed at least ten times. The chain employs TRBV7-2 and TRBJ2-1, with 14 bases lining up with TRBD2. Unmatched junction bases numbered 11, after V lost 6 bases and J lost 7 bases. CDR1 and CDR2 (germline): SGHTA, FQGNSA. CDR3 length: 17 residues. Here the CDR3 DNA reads TGTGCCAGCAGGCCCGGGGTAAGGACTAGCGGGAGGAATGAGCAGTTCTTC. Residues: CASRPGVRTSGRNEQFF.

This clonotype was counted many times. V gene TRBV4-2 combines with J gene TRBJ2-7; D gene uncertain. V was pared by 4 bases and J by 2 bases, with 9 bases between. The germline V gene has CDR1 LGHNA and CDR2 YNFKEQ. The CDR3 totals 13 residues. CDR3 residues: CASSLEWAYEQYF. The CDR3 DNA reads TGTGCCAGCAGCCTGGAATGGGCCTACGAGCAGTACTTC.

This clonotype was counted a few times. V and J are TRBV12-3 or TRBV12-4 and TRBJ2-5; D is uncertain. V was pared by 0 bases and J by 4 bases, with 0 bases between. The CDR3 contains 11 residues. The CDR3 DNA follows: TGTGCCAGCAGTTTAGCAGAGACCCAGTACTTC. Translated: CASSLAETQYF.

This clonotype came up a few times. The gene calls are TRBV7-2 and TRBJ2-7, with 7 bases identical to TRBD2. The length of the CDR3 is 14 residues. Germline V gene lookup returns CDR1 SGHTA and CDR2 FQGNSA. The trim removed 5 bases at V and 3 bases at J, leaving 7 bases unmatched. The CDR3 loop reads CASSHRAGNYEQYF. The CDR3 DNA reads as TGTGCCAGCAGCCACCGAGCGGGGAACTACGAGCAGTACTTC.